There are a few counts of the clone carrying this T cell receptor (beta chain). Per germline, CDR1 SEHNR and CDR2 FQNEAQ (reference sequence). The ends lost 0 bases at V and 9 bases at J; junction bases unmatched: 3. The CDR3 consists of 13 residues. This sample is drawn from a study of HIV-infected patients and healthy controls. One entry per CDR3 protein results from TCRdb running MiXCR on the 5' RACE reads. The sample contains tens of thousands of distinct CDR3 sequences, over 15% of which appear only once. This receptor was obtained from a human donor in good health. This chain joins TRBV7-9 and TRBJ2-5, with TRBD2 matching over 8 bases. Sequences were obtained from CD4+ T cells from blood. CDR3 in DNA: TGTGCCAGCAGCTTAGCCGGGACTAGTCCCCAGTACTTC. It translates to CASSLAGTSPQYF.